These 14 T cell receptor beta chains came from one sample sequenced in a study of Ad26.COV2.S vaccination and SARS-CoV-2 variants (dated by TCRdb to about 2021). The intended sense of this specimen's treatment or condition label: some 20 received Ad26.COV2.S at low or high dose, single or two shots; 5 received placebo; per-sample allocation not given. Repertoires of vaccine and placebo recipients were sequenced from samples collected on day 63 after the first injection. To prepare the library, the immunoSEQ multiplex PCR assay was applied. In its TCRdb copy, this immuneACCESS table keeps in-frame sequences only and misses some clones. Where compared with another copy, unresolved V genes explain less than half of these, and the others have no known cause. The sample table holds hundreds of thousands of clones, of which approximately 88% were seen once. The ten largest clonotypes hold about 1.5% of the sample.

Material: peripheral blood, obtained in a trial of Ad26.COV2.S vaccine versus placebo. These TCRs come from a person between 18 and 60 years old who received the Ad26.COV2.S COVID-19 vaccine or a placebo.

V is TRBV7-8 and J is TRBJ1-2; weak D call: TRBD1 (5 bases). Germline CDR1 and CDR2: SGHVS and FQNEAQ. There are 16 residues in the CDR3. V lost 0 bases, J lost 4 bases, and 15 bases lay in between. CDR3 residues: CASSLALTASRYGYTF. CDR3 DNA sequence: TGTGCCAGCAGCTTAGCGCTGACAGCCTCTCGCTATGGCTACACCTTC.

This chain links TRBV6-2 or TRBV6-3 with TRBJ2-7; TRBD2 matches at 11 bases. V lost 0 bases to trimming and J lost 4 bases; unmatched junction nucleotides: 11. CDR3 size: 18 residues. Looked up from germline, CDR1 is MNHEY and CDR2 is SVGEGT. The CDR3 protein is CASSYSMDLAGGIYEQYF. The CDR3 DNA sequence: TGTGCCAGCAGTTACTCGATGGATCTAGCGGGGGGCATTTACGAGCAGTACTTC.

This chain joins TRBV30 and TRBJ1-2; no clear D. This CDR3 spans 15 amino acids. Germline values: CDR1 GTSNPN, CDR2 SVGIG (reference sequence). The V and J ends lost 0 bases and 3 bases respectively, with 14 bases between them. Here the CDR3 DNA reads TGTGCCTGGAGTGTGAGGCGTTACGTGGACTATGGCTACACCTTC. This gives the protein CAWSVRRYVDYGYTF.

The chain recombines TRBV6-6 with TRBJ1-5; maybe TRBD1 (5 bases). Looked up from germline, CDR1 is MNHNY and CDR2 is SVGAGI (reference sequence). Between the trimmed V and J ends, which lost 1 base and 6 bases, there was a span of 13 bases. The CDR3 consists of 15 residues. DNA for the CDR3: TGTGCCAGCAGTTACTTCTCAGGGAAGGTTCAGCCCCAGCATTTT. The encoded protein is CASSYFSGKVQPQHF.

The chain couples TRBV7-8 to TRBJ2-7; 7 bases align to TRBD1. J lost 4 bases, V lost 8 bases, and 11 bases had no gene match. This CDR3 region has 14 residues. The germline gives CDR1 SGHVS, CDR2 FQNEAQ. DNA for the CDR3: TGTGCCAGCGCCTTTCAGGGGGTTGTTTACGAGCAGTACTTC. This gives the protein CASAFQGVVYEQYF.

The chain joins TRBV10-3 to TRBJ2-5; tentative D call: TRBD2 (5 bases). CDR1 ENHRY and CDR2 SYGVKD come from the germline V gene. This CDR3 has 13 residues. Trimming removed 1 base at V and 6 bases at J, with 9 bases between. The CDR3, as DNA: TGTGCCATCAGTGAGTTCGGGGTACAGACCCAGTACTTC. Its translation is CAISEFGVQTQYF.

The rearrangement uses TRBV7-6 and TRBJ2-7; possibly TRBD1 or TRBD2 for D (5 bases each). The CDR3 has 15 amino acids. Germline CDR1 reads SGHVS; CDR2 reads FNYEAQ. Trimming shortened V by 5 bases and J by 3 bases, and 17 bases separated the two germline ends. Here the CDR3 reads CASSPRTGAHYEQYF. Here the CDR3 DNA reads TGTGCCAGCAGCCCACGAACCGGGGCCCACTACGAGCAGTACTTC.

This clone was observed a single time. The rearrangement joins TRBV6-6 to TRBJ1-2; TRBD1 aligns across 7 bases. Trimming took 2 bases from V and 7 from J; bases not matched to a gene: 10. CDR1 is MNHNY, CDR2 SVGAGI, per germline (reference sequence). The CDR3 has 15 residues. CDR3 DNA sequence: TGTGCCAGCAGTTACGACAGGGAGGCTTATGGTGGCTACACCTTC. Its translation: CASSYDREAYGGYTF.

This chain connects TRBV5-1 to TRBJ2-1; D is uncertain. V shed 4 bases and J shed 9 bases, with 11 bases lying between them. Germline CDR1 SGHRS, CDR2 YFSETQ. The CDR3 spans 12 residues. The CDR3 spells CASSLVPGEQFF. CDR3 bases: TGCGCCAGCAGCCTGGTACCGGGTGAGCAGTTCTTC.

The V and J genes are TRBV5-6 and TRBJ1-6, with D possibly matching TRBD1 (5 bases). The CDR3 contains 15 residues. V was clipped by 1 base and J by 7 bases, with 12 bases between them. Germline-derived CDR1 and CDR2 are SGHDT and YYEEEE. CDR3 sequence (DNA): TGTGCCAGCAGCTTGCTTGACAGACTGAATTCACCCCTCCACTTT. Its translation is CASSLLDRLNSPLHF.

The chain has TRBV9 and TRBJ2-2; the match to TRBD2 covers 8 bases. This CDR3 has 15 residues. After removal of 6 bases from V and 2 bases from J, the junction contained 6 bases not matched to a gene. CDR1 and CDR2 from the germline V gene are SGDLS and YYNGEE. The CDR3 region is CASTGLAVNTGELFF. In nucleotides, the CDR3 is TGTGCCAGCACCGGACTAGCAGTTAACACCGGGGAGCTGTTTTTT.

CDR3 loop: CASSLAGLGHEQYF. The CDR3 bases are TGTGCCAGCAGCTTGGCGGGTTTAGGCCACGAGCAGTACTTC. J is TRBJ2-7 and V is TRBV13, with a weak D call TRBD2 (5 bases). Germline V gene lookup returns CDR1 PRHDT and CDR2 FYEKMQ (reference sequence). The CDR3 runs 14 residues. Trimming left V 3 bases short and J 5 bases short, with 14 bases between. Drawing the rest from reference TRBV13 and TRBJ2-7, the complete variable domain is AAGVIQSPRHLIKEKRETATLKCYPIPRHDTVYWYQQGPGQDPQFLISFYEKMQSDKGSIPDRFSAQQFSDYHSELNMSSLELGDSALYFCASSLAGLGHEQYFGPGTRLTVT.

This sequence joins TRBV5-1 and TRBJ2-7, with D possibly matching TRBD1 (6 bases). The germline V and J ends were trimmed by 5 bases and 1 base, with 10 bases remaining between them. Germline loops: CDR1 SGHRS, CDR2 YFSETQ. The CDR3 consists of 13 residues. Here the CDR3 DNA reads TGCGCCAGCAGTAATCAGGGGTCCTACGAGCAGTACTTC. This translates into CASSNQGSYEQYF.

The V gene is TRBV7-3, the J gene TRBJ1-2; D is unresolved. V lost 4 bases and J 4 bases, leaving 10 bases between the germline ends. The CDR3 totals 13 residues. CDR1 and CDR2 from the germline V gene are SGHTA and FQGTGA. CDR3 DNA: TGTGCCAGCAGCTCTGGGTCCGGCTATGGCTACACCTTC. Its translation is CASSSGSGYGYTF.